Presented here are 9 T cell receptor beta chains from one specimen sequenced in a study of cytomegalovirus exposure and HLA in healthy donors. PCR involved 60 Vbeta and 13 Jbeta primers. Data came from immunoSEQ multiplex PCR; TCRdb stores just in-frame clones and leaves some out. This table has 100,000 to 150,000 clones, approximately 80% appearing once. Sequenced input: PBMCs. All receptors derive from a man aged 50 to 59 in good health and CMV-seronegative.

The gene calls are TRBV6-1 and TRBJ1-1; D call uncertain. This CDR3 comprises 13 residues. Germline-derived CDR1 and CDR2 are MNHNS and SASEGT. The V and J ends lost 11 bases and 4 bases respectively, with 17 bases between them. CDR3 sequence: CALKISASTEAFF. The CDR3 DNA reads TGTGCCCTCAAGATTAGTGCGAGCACTGAAGCTTTCTTT.

This clone was counted once. DNA of the CDR3: TGCGCCAGCAGCTTAACAGGCCTAAGCTCCTATAATTCACCCCTCCACTTT. Translating gives CASSLTGLSSYNSPLHF. The chain joins TRBV5-1 to TRBJ1-6; weak D call: TRBD1 (5 bases). This CDR3 spans 17 amino acids. CDR1 is SGHRS, CDR2 YFSETQ, per germline. Trimming stripped 2 bases from V and 0 bases from J, with 12 bases between.

The chain combines TRBV18 with TRBJ2-2, with D possibly matching TRBD1 (5 bases). Germline V CDR1 and CDR2: KGHSH, LQKENI. V lost 2 bases and J lost 4, with 11 bases in between. The CDR3 contains 15 residues. The CDR3: CASSPLTDATGELFF. The CDR3, as DNA: TGTGCCAGCTCACCATTGACAGACGCCACCGGGGAGCTGTTTTTT.

The CDR3 spells CASSLGPSGGRETQYF. In nucleotides, the CDR3 is TGTGCCAGCAGCTTAGGCCCTAGCGGGGGTAGAGAGACCCAGTACTTC. This rearrangement joins TRBV7-2 to TRBJ2-5; TRBD2 matches at 10 bases. The CDR3 extends over 16 amino acids. Germline assignment: CDR1 SGHTA and CDR2 FQGNSA. V lost 1 base to trimming and J lost 4 bases; unmatched junction nucleotides: 6.

Here the CDR3 DNA reads TGTGCCAGCAGTTTAGGTGGGAGGGACACTGAAGCTTTCTTT. Its translation: CASSLGGRDTEAFF. The V gene is TRBV28, the J gene TRBJ1-1; unclear D gene. Germline assignment: CDR1 MDHEN and CDR2 SYDVKM. The CDR3 spans 14 residues. Trimming removed 2 bases at V and 3 bases at J, with 10 bases between.

In DNA, the CDR3 is TGTGCCAGCAGCGGGGGGGACAGCAGCTCCTATAATTCACCCCTCCACTTT. Protein product: CASSGGDSSSYNSPLHF. J is TRBJ1-6 and V is TRBV9; 7 nucleotides match TRBD1. CDR3 size: 17 residues. The germline CDR1 and CDR2 sequences are SGDLS and YYNGEE. V gave up 3 bases and J gave up 0 bases; unmatched junction bases: 6.

This chain joins TRBV5-4 and TRBJ2-7, with a possible D match to TRBD1 (6 bases). V was cut by 0 bases and J by 9 bases, with 13 bases left in between. CDR3 length: 13 residues. Germline assignment: CDR1 SGHNT and CDR2 YYREEE (reference sequence). CDR3 sequence: CASSLGQEEWQYV. Here the CDR3 DNA reads TGTGCCAGCAGCTTGGGACAGGAAGAGTGGCAGTACGTC.

V gene TRBV4-3 combines with J gene TRBJ2-1; 8 bases agree with TRBD2. There are 16 residues in the CDR3. J gave up 3 bases and V 1 base, and 5 bases lay outside the gene matches. Germline V CDR1 and CDR2: LGHNA, YSLEER. The CDR3 reads CASSQGAGGFYNEQFF. The CDR3 DNA is TGCGCCAGCAGCCAAGGTGCGGGGGGATTCTACAATGAGCAGTTCTTC.

The chain employs TRBV11-2 and TRBJ2-7; D gene uncertain. Germline CDR1 SGHAT, CDR2 FQNNGV. Deletions cut 2 bases from V and 2 bases from J, with 7 bases between. The CDR3 has 13 residues. CDR3 loop: CASSLNSPYEQYF. DNA for the CDR3: TGTGCCAGCAGCTTAAACAGCCCCTACGAGCAGTACTTC.